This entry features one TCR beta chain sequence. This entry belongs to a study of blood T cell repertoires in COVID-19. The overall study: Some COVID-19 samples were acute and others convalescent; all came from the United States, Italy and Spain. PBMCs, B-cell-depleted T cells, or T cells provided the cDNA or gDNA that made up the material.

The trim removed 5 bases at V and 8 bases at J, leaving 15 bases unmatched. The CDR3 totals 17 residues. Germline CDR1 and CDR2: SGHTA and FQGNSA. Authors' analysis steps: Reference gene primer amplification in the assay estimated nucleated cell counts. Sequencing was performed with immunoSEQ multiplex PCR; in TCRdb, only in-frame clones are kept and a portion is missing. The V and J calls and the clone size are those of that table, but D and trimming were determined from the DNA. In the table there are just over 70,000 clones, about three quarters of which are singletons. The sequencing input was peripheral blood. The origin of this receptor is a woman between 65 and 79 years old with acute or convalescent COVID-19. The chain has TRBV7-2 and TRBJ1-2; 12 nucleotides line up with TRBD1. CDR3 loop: CASSPSGTGGASSGYTF. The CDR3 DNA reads TGTGCCAGCAGCCCGTCCGGGACAGGGGGCGCATCTAGCGGCTACACCTTC.